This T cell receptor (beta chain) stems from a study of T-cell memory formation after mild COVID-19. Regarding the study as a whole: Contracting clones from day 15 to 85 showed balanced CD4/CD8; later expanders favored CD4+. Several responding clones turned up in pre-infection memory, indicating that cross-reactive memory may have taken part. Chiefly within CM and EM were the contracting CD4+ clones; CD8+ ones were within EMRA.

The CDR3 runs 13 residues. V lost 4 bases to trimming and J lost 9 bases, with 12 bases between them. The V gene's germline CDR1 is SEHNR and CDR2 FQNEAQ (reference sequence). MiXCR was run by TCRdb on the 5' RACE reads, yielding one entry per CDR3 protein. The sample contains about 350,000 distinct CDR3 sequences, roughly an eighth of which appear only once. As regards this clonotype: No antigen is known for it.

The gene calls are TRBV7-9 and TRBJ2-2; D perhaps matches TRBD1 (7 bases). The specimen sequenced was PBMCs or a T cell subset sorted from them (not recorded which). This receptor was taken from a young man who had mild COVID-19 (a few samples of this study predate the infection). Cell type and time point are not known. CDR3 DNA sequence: TGTGCCAGCAGCTCAGGGGGGAGCAGGGAGCTGTTTTTT. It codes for CASSSGGSRELFF.